Reported below is one TCR beta chain. The CDR3 runs 14 residues. CDR1 is SEHNR and CDR2 is FQNEAQ in the germline V gene (reference sequence). Trimming cost V 4 bases and J 7 bases; bases outside gene matches: 5. This record comes from a study of shared clonotypes between healthy human individuals. Naive CD8 cells comprised CD45RO-negative, CCR7-positively selected cells, excluding terminally differentiated effector memory CD45RA+ cells. The assay was immunoSEQ multiplex PCR, and TCRdb's table has in-frame clones only and misses some. The sample records about 2.2 million clones, about 93% being singletons.

The sample comprised naive CD8+ T cells from PBMCs. This receptor was obtained from a man aged 18 to 29 in good health. Some clones in this sample may be carry-over from other donors' samples. The chain couples TRBV7-9 to TRBJ1-5; TRBD1 agrees at 9 bases. CDR3 in DNA: TGTGCCAGCAGCTCCACAGGGGGCGAGCAGCCCCAGCATTTT. Translating gives CASSSTGGEQPQHF.